This T cell receptor beta chain was captured by sequencing in a study of beta chain features in type 1 diabetes. Notes on the study in general: Whether TCRB rearrangement is influenced by HLA type went unresolved here. Compared to healthy donors, patients appeared to have naive, central memory and Treg TCRB repertoires that were more alike.

The V gene's germline CDR1 is MNHEY and CDR2 SMNVEV (reference sequence). The CDR3 spans 16 residues. The J segment lost 6 bases and the V segment lost 6 bases, leaving 12 bases of the junction unmatched. Sequenced material consisted of expressed TCRB transcripts (all of the isolated RNA was reverse transcribed). Naive, central memory and regulatory T cell samples averaged around 3.3 million reads. Profiled with immunoSEQ multiplex PCR; TCRdb holds only in-frame clones, not every one. The sample holds 900,000 or so clones, 17% seen once. Concerning this clone: The antigen remains undetermined.

The sample consisted of naive CD4+ T cells from blood. The chain employs TRBV27 and TRBJ2-7; the match to TRBD2 covers 12 bases. The origin of this receptor is a woman under 30 in good health. CDR3 DNA sequence: TGTGCCAGCAGCTCCCAACTAGCGGGAGGACTTAGCGAGCAGTACTTC. Translation: CASSSQLAGGLSEQYF.